The following is a TCR beta chain sequence with its context. The antigen is not known. This sample was taken from a study of OX40 agonist ivuxolimab in advanced cancers. Study-level background: The dose-escalation cohort was over 65% male, with a mean age of about 58 years, ranging about 20 to 85. Enrollees could have had prior anti-PD-1, anti-PD-L1 or anti-CTLA-4 therapy, which about 42% had received. Study outcomes and limitations: Among T cells, CD8+ cells averaged more expanded clones than CD4+ cells.

Germline loops: CDR1 MNHNS, CDR2 SASEGT. CDR3 length: 15 amino acids. The J segment lost 3 bases and the V segment lost 6 bases, leaving 10 bases of the junction unmatched. Using immunoSEQ multiplex PCR, the repertoire was profiled, and TCRdb retains in-frame clones only, with some absent. The sample lists approximately 62,000 clones; about 91% were seen once. The origin of this receptor is an adult with an advanced solid tumor such as melanoma, head and neck, liver or kidney cancer. Sequenced here: CD4+ or CD8+ T cells sorted from blood, sampled in a trial of the OX40 agonist ivuxolimab. This chain joins TRBV6-1 and TRBJ1-2; 7 bases are a match to TRBD1. This CDR3 is CASRGDSGIHYGYTF. DNA of the CDR3: TGTGCCAGCAGGGGGGACAGCGGCATCCACTATGGCTACACCTTC.